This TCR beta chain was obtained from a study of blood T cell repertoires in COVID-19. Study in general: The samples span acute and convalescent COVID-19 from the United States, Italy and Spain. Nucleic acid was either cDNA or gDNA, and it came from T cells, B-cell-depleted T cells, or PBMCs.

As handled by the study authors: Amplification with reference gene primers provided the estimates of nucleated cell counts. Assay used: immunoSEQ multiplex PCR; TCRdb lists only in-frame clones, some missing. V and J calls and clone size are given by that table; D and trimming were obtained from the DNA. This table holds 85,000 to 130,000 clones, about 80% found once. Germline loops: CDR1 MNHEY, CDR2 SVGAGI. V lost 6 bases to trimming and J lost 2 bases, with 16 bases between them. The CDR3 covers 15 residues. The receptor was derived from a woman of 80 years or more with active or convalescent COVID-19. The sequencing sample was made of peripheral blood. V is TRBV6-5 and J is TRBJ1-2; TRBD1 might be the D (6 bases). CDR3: CASRAYLQGNYGYTF. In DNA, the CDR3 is TGTGCCAGCAGGGCTTATCTACAGGGAAACTATGGCTACACCTTC.